The next 16 T cell receptor beta chains were all read from a single sample in a study of memory CD8 T cells in hepatitis C reinfection. The protocol was immunoSEQ multiplex PCR, while the TCRdb copy is restricted to in-frame clones and leaves out a portion. The sample contains more than 35,000 clones, over 75% of which appear only once. This sample's time point: peak reinfection, 3 to 8 weeks after reinfection detection. No in vitro expansion preceded TCR sequencing of the sorted cells. Sequencing was carried out using naive CD8+ T cells sorted from blood. These receptors were obtained from a young man with hepatitis C virus infection.

V and J are TRBV28 and TRBJ2-7, with 13 bases matching TRBD2. The length of the CDR3 is 18 residues. Trimming at V came to 4 bases and at J to 4 bases, leaving 13 bases not matched to a gene. Germline V lookup: CDR1 MDHEN, CDR2 SYDVKM. The CDR3 sequence: CASSSSTIGTSGIYEQYF. The DNA for the CDR3 is TGTGCCAGCAGTTCGTCGACTATAGGGACTAGCGGGATTTACGAGCAGTACTTC.

V gene TRBV5-5 combines with J gene TRBJ2-7; possibly TRBD1 for D (5 bases). The CDR3 is 14 residues long. Germline V gene sequence: CDR1 SGHKS, CDR2 YYEKEE (reference sequence). Trimming pared 0 bases from V and 4 bases from J, leaving 11 bases between. The DNA for the CDR3 is TGTGCCAGCAGCTTGGAGGGGTCGTCTTACGAGCAGTACTTC. Protein product: CASSLEGSSYEQYF.

The chain employs TRBV5-6 and TRBJ1-3; no firm D call. Germline lookup yields CDR1 SGHDT and CDR2 YYEEEE. Trimming cost V 6 bases and J 3 bases, with 25 bases left between them. CDR3 length equals 18 residues. The chain's CDR3 is CASTLETPTPRLGNTIYF. The CDR3 DNA follows: TGTGCCAGCACGCTTGAGACCCCCACACCCAGACTTGGAAACACCATATATTTT.

The V call is TRBV6-6, the J call TRBJ1-1; weak D call: TRBD1 (5 bases). Trimming shortened V by 6 bases and J by 5 bases, and 16 bases separated the two germline ends. CDR3 length: 14 amino acids. Per the germline V gene, CDR1 is MNHNY and CDR2 is SVGAGI (reference sequence). CDR3 loop: CASSRLLGGTEAFF. CDR3 nucleotides: TGTGCCAGCAGCCGGCTCCTCGGGGGTACTGAAGCTTTCTTT.

This chain joins TRBV28 and TRBJ1-5; D unresolved. Germline V gives CDR1 MDHEN, CDR2 SYDVKM. The germline V and J ends were trimmed by 4 bases and 6 bases, with 16 bases remaining between them. This CDR3 spans 15 amino acids. The CDR3 DNA follows: TGTGCCAGCAGTTACGACCCCGGCGGGAGTCAGCCCCAGCATTTT. This gives the protein CASSYDPGGSQPQHF.

This chain connects TRBV6-1 to TRBJ2-7; weak D call: TRBD1 (5 bases). The V end lost 2 bases, the J end lost 4 bases, and 12 bases lay between the germline ends. The CDR3 has 14 residues. The germline CDR1 and CDR2 sequences are MNHNS and SASEGT. The CDR3, as DNA: TGTGCCAGCAGTGAATGGGGCGGACCTTACGAGCAGTACGTC. Encoded protein: CASSEWGGPYEQYV.

The chain recombines TRBV4-2 with TRBJ2-1; a weak D match, TRBD2 (5 bases). Trimming cost V 2 bases and J 6 bases, with 8 bases left between them. Germline V CDR1 and CDR2: LGHNA, YNFKEQ. The CDR3 spans 13 residues. The CDR3 region has the DNA TGTGCCAGCAGCCAAAGCACTAGCAATGAGCAGTTCTTC. Its translation is CASSQSTSNEQFF.

The CDR3 sequence is CASTEGQGSTDTQYF. The CDR3 bases are TGTGCCAGCACCGAGGGACAGGGGAGCACAGATACGCAGTATTTT. This chain connects TRBV27 to TRBJ2-3, with TRBD1 matching over 10 bases. Germline V gene data show CDR1 as MNHEY and CDR2 as SMNVEV (reference sequence). After removal of 7 bases from V and 0 bases from J, the junction contained 4 bases not matched to a gene. The CDR3 runs 15 residues.

The chain carries TRBV7-9 and TRBJ1-6; no firm D call. This CDR3 spans 12 amino acids. Trimming took 2 bases from V and 7 from J, leaving 3 bases between them. Germline-derived CDR1 and CDR2 are SEHNR and FQNEAQ (reference sequence). The CDR3 sequence is CASSLSNSPLHF. For the CDR3, the DNA is TGTGCCAGCAGCTTAAGCAATTCACCCCTCCACTTT.

The chain combines TRBV28 with TRBJ1-6; D remains ambiguous. The CDR3 is made up of 17 amino acids. Trimming left V 5 bases short and J 8 bases short, with 22 bases between. Germline V gene sequence: CDR1 MDHEN, CDR2 SYDVKM. The CDR3 nucleotides read TGTGCCAGCAGTCCTCTTCCTCGTGACACGGGGTATTCACCCCTCCACTTT. Translating it yields CASSPLPRDTGYSPLHF. Variable domain in full (rest from reference TRBV28 and TRBJ1-6): DVKVTQSSRYLVKRTGEKVFLECVQDMDHENMFWYRQDPGLGLRLIYFSYDVKMKEKGDIPEGYSVSREKKERFSLILESASTNQTSMYLCASSPLPRDTGYSPLHFGNGTRLTVT.

This chain uses TRBV19 with TRBJ2-7, with 8 positions matching TRBD2. V gave up 2 bases and J gave up 3 bases; unmatched junction bases: 3. The CDR3 spans 14 residues. Germline loops: CDR1 LNHDA, CDR2 SQIVND (reference sequence). This CDR3 is CASSISGRGYEQYF. The CDR3 DNA reads as TGTGCCAGTAGTATAAGCGGGAGAGGCTACGAGCAGTACTTC.

The V call is TRBV6-6, the J call TRBJ1-5; D not certain. Germline V gives CDR1 MNHNY, CDR2 SVGAGI (reference sequence). V was cut by 5 bases and J by 3 bases, with 11 bases left in between. The length of the CDR3 is 14 residues. The CDR3 nucleotides are TGTGCCAGCAGTCCGGGTCCTGCCAATCAGCCCCAGCATTTT. This sequence encodes CASSPGPANQPQHF.

The gene calls are TRBV7-9 and TRBJ2-5, with a possible D match to TRBD1 (6 bases). Between the trimmed V and J ends, which lost 1 base and 3 bases, there was a span of 6 bases. Germline V gives CDR1 SEHNR, CDR2 FQNEAQ (reference sequence). This CDR3 region has 13 residues. CDR3 residues: CASSLGTEETQYF. CDR3 coding DNA: TGTGCCAGCAGCTTAGGGACAGAAGAGACCCAGTACTTC.

This rearrangement joins TRBV28 to TRBJ2-1, with 7 positions matching TRBD1. Germline CDR1 MDHEN, CDR2 SYDVKM. The V segment lost 6 bases and the J segment 2 bases; nucleotides outside the gene matches: 10. The CDR3 loop spans 16 amino acids. The DNA for the CDR3 is TGTGCCAGCAGAAATTCTCAGGGGGTCACCTACAATGAGCAGTTCTTC. Protein sequence: CASRNSQGVTYNEQFF.

The chain has TRBV7-9 and TRBJ2-2; 9 bases are a match to TRBD1. CDR3 length: 14 residues. With 6 bases clipped from V and 3 bases from J, the junction kept 2 bases outside the gene matches. Germline values: CDR1 SEHNR, CDR2 FQNEAQ (reference sequence). The CDR3 loop reads CASSDRGDTGELFF. DNA for the CDR3: TGTGCCAGCAGTGACAGGGGGGACACCGGGGAGCTGTTTTTT.

The chain uses TRBV4-1 and TRBJ2-7, with 11 positions matching TRBD2. CDR1 is MGHRA, CDR2 YSYEKL, per germline. The V and J ends lost 4 bases and 4 bases, in that order; junction bases with no gene match: 3. The CDR3 has 14 amino acids. In DNA form, the CDR3 reads TGCGCCAGCAGCCCGACTAGCGGGGCTTACGAGCAGTACTTC. Protein product: CASSPTSGAYEQYF.